The sequence of this T cell receptor beta chain was determined in a study of technical replicates of blood from several donors (dated by TCRdb to about 2017). The method behind the library was the immunoSEQ multiplex PCR assay. Drawn from immuneACCESS, this table holds only the in-frame rearrangements with V and J called that TCRdb kept. Clones are partly lost; checked studies trace under half to an unresolved V gene and leave the rest unexplained. Here the sample has about 79,000 clones; more than 85% occur a single time. Clones ranked in the top ten supply 0.39% of the sample. The germline V gene (reference sequence) yields GTSNPN for CDR1 and SVGIG for CDR2. Including the terminal cysteine and phenylalanine, the CDR3 comprises 12 residues. Only the CDR3 DNA stays, 36 bases, in frame from base 1. V lost 8 bases and J lost 3 bases; the stretch between them is 11 bases long. As for this clone: The target of this receptor is not known. Nothing much larger sits one base from this clone, and base qualities are not available.

The receptor was derived from a human donor in good health. Some clones in this sample may be carry-over from other donors' samples. Sequencing used T cells isolated from PBMCs. The rearranged chain carries TRBV30 and TRBJ2-1; the D gene is not confidently resolved. The CDR3 protein sequence reads: CALYSGYNEQFF. The nucleotide sequence reads TGTGCCCTGTATTCCGGCTACAATGAGCAGTTCTTC.